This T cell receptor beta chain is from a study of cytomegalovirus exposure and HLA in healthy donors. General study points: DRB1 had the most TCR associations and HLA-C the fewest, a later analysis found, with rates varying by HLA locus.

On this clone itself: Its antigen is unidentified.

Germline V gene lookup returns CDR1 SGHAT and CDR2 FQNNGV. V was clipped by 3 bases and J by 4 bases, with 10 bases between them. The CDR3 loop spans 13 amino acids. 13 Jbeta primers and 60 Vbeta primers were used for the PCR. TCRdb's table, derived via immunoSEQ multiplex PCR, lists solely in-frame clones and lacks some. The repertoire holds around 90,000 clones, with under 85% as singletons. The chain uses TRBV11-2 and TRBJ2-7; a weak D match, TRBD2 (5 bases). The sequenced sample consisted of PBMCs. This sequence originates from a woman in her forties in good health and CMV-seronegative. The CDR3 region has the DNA TGTGCCAGCAGCTTCCCTTCGGGGTACGAGCAGTACTTC. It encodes CASSFPSGYEQYF.